Listed below are T cell receptor beta chains from one sample, sequenced in a study of neurological immune-mediated disorders. TCRdb ran MiXCR on the 5' RACE reads and lists one entry per CDR3 protein. The table lists about 59,000 distinct CDR3 sequences, 9.5% to 15% of them singletons. Sequenced: PBMCs. The receptors derive from an older woman with HTLV-1-associated myelopathy (HAM/TSP). CDR3s include the opening cysteine and the closing phenylalanine or tryptophan.

>TRBV28|13
CASTIPGPGELFF
>TRBV5-1|17
CASSLSSGRAAYNEQFF
>TRBV6-1|18
CASSELSRTSGATDTQYF
>TRBV5-1|13
CASRLRVNTEAFF
>TRBV18|14
CASSPTGGNQPQHF
>TRBV20-1|14
CSAKAGGAPDTQYF
>TRBV27|13
CASSLDPLGTQYF
>TRBV5-1|14
CASSTGQVPYEQYF
>TRBV5-4|13
CASSAFGTDTQYF
>TRBV6-1|12
CASSESDQPQHF
>TRBV28|15
CASSFASGSGYEQYF
>TRBV3-1|13
CATGGIPADTQYF
>TRBV10-1|12
CASSRDGIKQFF
>TRBV10-3|12
CAIGGEGQPQHF
>TRBV5-1|17
CASSLSGQGAVKNIQYF
>TRBV7-2|17
CASSPGGGTGVSGPQHF
>TRBV15|17
CATSSPPVSGNTDTQYF
>TRBV5-1|15
CASSLDAGGDQPQHF
>TRBV6-1|14
CASSEALYPYEQYF
>TRBV5-1|16
CASSGGLDVRDNEQFF
>TRBV19|14
CASSRAGDYNEQFF
>TRBV5-1|15
CASSQLRDRGYEQYF
>TRBV29-1|13
CSVSWSNTGELFF
>TRBV25-1|16
CASSDTAGSYNSPLHF
>TRBV25-1|13
CASSEGGNSPLHF
>TRBV7-2|15
CASSFFQTSGTEQYF
>TRBV18|16
CASSPSSAGLDETQYF
>TRBV29-1|15
CSVGQWGLRAYEQYF
>TRBV27|15
CASSPEGQGDQPQHF